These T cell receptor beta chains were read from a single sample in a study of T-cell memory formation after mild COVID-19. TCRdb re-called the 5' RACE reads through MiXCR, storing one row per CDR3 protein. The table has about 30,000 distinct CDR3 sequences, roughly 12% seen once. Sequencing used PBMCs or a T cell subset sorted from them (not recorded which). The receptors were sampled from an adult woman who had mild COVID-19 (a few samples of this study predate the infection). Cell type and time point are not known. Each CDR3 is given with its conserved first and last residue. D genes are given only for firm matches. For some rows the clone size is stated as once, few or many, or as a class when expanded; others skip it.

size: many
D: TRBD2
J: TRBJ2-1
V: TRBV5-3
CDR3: CARSPYPGGSPYNEQFF
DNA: TGTGCCAGAAGCCCCTACCCCGGCGGGAGTCCCTACAATGAGCAGTTCTTC

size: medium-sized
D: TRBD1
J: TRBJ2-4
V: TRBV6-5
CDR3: CASSPYRQGAKNIQYF
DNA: TGTGCCAGCAGTCCCTATCGACAGGGAGCCAAAAACATTCAGTACTTC

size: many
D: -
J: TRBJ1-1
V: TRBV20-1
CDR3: CSALGQTWMNTEAFF
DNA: TGCAGTGCTCTGGGGCAGACGTGGATGAACACTGAAGCTTTCTTT

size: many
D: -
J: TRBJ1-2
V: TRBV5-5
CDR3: CASSPRLWGDYGYTF
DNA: TGTGCCAGCAGCCCCCGACTGTGGGGCGACTATGGCTACACCTTC

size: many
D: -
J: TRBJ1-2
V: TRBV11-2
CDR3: CASSSPRDGSGSYTF
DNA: TGTGCCAGCAGCTCTCCGAGGGATGGCTCAGGGAGCTACACCTTC

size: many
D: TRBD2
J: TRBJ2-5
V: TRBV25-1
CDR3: CASSESGTSGQETQYF
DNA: TGTGCCAGCAGTGAATCCGGGACTAGCGGCCAAGAGACCCAGTACTTC

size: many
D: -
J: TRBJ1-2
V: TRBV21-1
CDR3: CASYRDISNYGYTF
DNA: TGTGCCAGCTACCGGGACATCTCTAACTATGGCTACACCTTC

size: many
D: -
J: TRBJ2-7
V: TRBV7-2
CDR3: CASSYYLRGDEQYF
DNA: TGTGCCAGCAGCTACTACCTCAGGGGAGACGAGCAGTACTTC

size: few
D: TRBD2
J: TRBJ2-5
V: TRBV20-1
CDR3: CSASALREIQETQYF
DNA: TGCAGTGCTAGTGCATTGCGGGAGATTCAAGAGACCCAGTACTTC

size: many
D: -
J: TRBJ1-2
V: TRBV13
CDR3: CASSLGRDIRAANYGYTF
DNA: TGTGCCAGCAGCTTAGGCCGTGATATCCGGGCGGCTAACTATGGCTACACCTTC

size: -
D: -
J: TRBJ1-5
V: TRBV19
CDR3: CASSSYPSGTEEYQPQHF
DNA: TGTGCCAGTAGTAGCTACCCCTCAGGGACGGAGGAGTATCAGCCCCAGCATTTT

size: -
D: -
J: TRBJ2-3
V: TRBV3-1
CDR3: CASSQVSGDTDTQYF
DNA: TGTGCCAGCAGCCAAGTGTCCGGGGACACAGATACGCAGTATTTT

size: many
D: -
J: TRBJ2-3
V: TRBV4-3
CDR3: CASSLGQISDTQYF
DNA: TGCGCCAGCAGCCTAGGACAGATTTCAGATACGCAGTATTTT

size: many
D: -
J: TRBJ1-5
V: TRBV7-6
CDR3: CASSLAMTQPQHF
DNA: TGTGCCAGCAGCTTAGCGATGACTCAGCCCCAGCATTTT

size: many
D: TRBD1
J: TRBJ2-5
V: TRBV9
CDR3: CASSVDGQGRETQYF
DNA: TGTGCCAGCAGCGTAGACGGACAGGGGCGGGAGACCCAGTACTTC

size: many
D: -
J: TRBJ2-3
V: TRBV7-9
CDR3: CASSGTSTDTQYF
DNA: TGTGCCAGCTCCGGGACTAGCACAGATACGCAGTATTTT

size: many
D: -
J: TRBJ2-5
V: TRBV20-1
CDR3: CSASQGMKTQYF
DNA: TGCAGTGCTAGCCAGGGTATGAAGACCCAGTACTTC